Following are 9 T cell receptor beta chains from one sample sequenced in a study of T cell responses to AZD1222 COVID-19 vaccine. Produced via immunoSEQ multiplex PCR; TCRdb's table is partial and in-frame only. The sample includes roughly 100,000 clones, 93% seen only once; the top ten take around 5%. The material sequenced was peripheral blood, taken on day 0 of AZD1222 vaccination. All receptors derive from an adult in good health.

A single count supports this clone. The rearrangement uses TRBV18 and TRBJ2-1; 8 bases are a match to TRBD1. With V trimmed by 3 bases and J by 8 bases, 3 bases remained unmatched. CDR1 is KGHSH and CDR2 is LQKENI in the germline V gene. The CDR3 has 13 amino acids. As DNA, the CDR3 is TGTGCCAGCTCACCCCAGGGGGCGGATGAGCAGTTCTTC. It specifies CASSPQGADEQFF.

The V and J genes are TRBV11-3 and TRBJ2-2; the match to TRBD1 covers 7 bases. J gave up 1 base and V 1 base, and 0 bases lay outside the gene matches. This CDR3 contains 15 residues. Germline V gene sequence: CDR1 SGHNT, CDR2 YENEEA. This CDR3 reads CASSLGQGNTGELFF. CDR3 in DNA: TGTGCCAGCAGCTTAGGACAGGGGAACACCGGGGAGCTGTTTTTT.

The V call is TRBV21-1, the J call TRBJ2-2; the table assigns TRBD2, which was not confirmed against the DNA. TRBV21-1 is tagged as a pseudogene. The CDR3 runs 15 residues. CDR3 protein: CASSKEEGLTGELFF. The CDR3 DNA reads TGTGCCAGCAGCAAAGAAGAGGGCCTCACCGGGGAGCTGTTTTTT.

This clone was recorded only once. V usage is TRBV27 and J usage is TRBJ1-3, with 10 bases matching TRBD1. The CDR3 is made up of 14 amino acids. Germline loops: CDR1 MNHEY, CDR2 SMNVEV (reference sequence). The CDR3 coding sequence is TGTCTAAATCGGGACAGGGGCCGAGGAAACACCATATATTTT. This gives the protein CLNRDRGRGNTIYF.

The chain carries TRBV5-4 and TRBJ2-2; D gene ambiguous. This CDR3 has 14 residues. Deletions cut 9 bases from V and 4 bases from J, with 16 bases between. Germline loops: CDR1 SGHNT, CDR2 YYREEE (reference sequence). The CDR3 region is CATHGTSVTGELFF. The CDR3 DNA reads TGTGCCACCCACGGCACGTCCGTCACCGGGGAGCTGTTTTTT.

This chain links TRBV2 with TRBJ1-5; 7 nucleotides agree with TRBD1. Germline CDR1 SNHLY, CDR2 FYNNEI. J gave up 4 bases and V 5 bases, and 5 bases lay outside the gene matches. The CDR3 is made up of 14 amino acids. The CDR3 DNA is TGTGCCAGCAGTACACAGGGGACGAATCAGCCCCAGCATTTT. Amino acid sequence: CASSTQGTNQPQHF.

The chain has TRBV5-6 and TRBJ2-3, with 7 bases fitting TRBD1. Germline V gives CDR1 SGHDT, CDR2 YYEEEE. Trimming took 4 bases from V and 1 from J; bases not matched to a gene: 0. This CDR3 is built from 13 residues. CDR3 DNA: TGTGCCAGCAGCACAGGGGGCACAGATACGCAGTATTTT. Amino acid sequence: CASSTGGTDTQYF.

The rearrangement joins TRBV5-1 to TRBJ2-5, with D maybe TRBD1 (6 bases). V was shortened by 4 bases and J by 0 bases, with 13 bases between the two germline ends. From germline, CDR1 is SGHRS and CDR2 YFSETQ. CDR3 length: 15 amino acids. DNA of the CDR3: TGCGCCAGCAGCGGGGGTGACAGGTACCAAGAGACCCAGTACTTC. It translates to CASSGGDRYQETQYF.

V usage is TRBV3-1 (or the pseudogene TRBV3-2) and J usage is TRBJ2-1, with TRBD2 as a possible D gene (6 bases). The CDR3 contains 13 residues. The ends were cut back, 8 bases at V and 9 bases at J, with 17 bases in the middle. CDR1 is LGHDT, CDR2 YNNKEL, per germline (reference sequence). The DNA for the CDR3 is TGTGCCAGCGCCAGGAGGTCCGGGAGTGAGCAGTTCTTC. Residues: CASARRSGSEQFF.